The 15 T cell receptor beta chains below were found in one sample sequenced in a study of shared clonotypes between healthy human individuals. Assay used: immunoSEQ multiplex PCR; TCRdb lists only in-frame clones, some missing. The sample has over a million clones, about four fifths seen once; the top ten hold about 0.52%. Sequenced sample: memory CD4+ T cells from PBMCs. As to subset: CD45RA-negative fraction. These receptor sequences come from a man younger than 35 in good health. Some clones in this sample may be carry-over from other donors' samples.

This chain links TRBV6-5 with TRBJ1-4; 7 bases are shared with TRBD1. This CDR3 is built from 11 residues. Germline V gene sequence: CDR1 MNHEY, CDR2 SVGAGI. V lost 7 bases and J lost 8; bases outside the gene matches: 1. CDR3 amino acids: CASKQGEKLFF. The CDR3 coding sequence is TGTGCCAGCAAACAGGGGGAAAAACTGTTTTTT.

This clone was counted a few times. This rearrangement joins TRBV7-8 to TRBJ2-5; D may be TRBD2 (6 bases). The ends were cut back, 3 bases at V and 1 base at J, with 9 bases in the middle. Germline V gene sequence: CDR1 SGHVS, CDR2 FQNEAQ. This CDR3 is 14 amino acids long. CDR3 nucleotides: TGTGCCAGCAGCTTGGGAGGCCTCCAAGAGACCCAGTACTTC. Its protein product is CASSLGGLQETQYF.

The V and J genes are TRBV11-2 and TRBJ2-6, with D maybe TRBD1 (6 bases). Deletions cut 4 bases from V and 0 bases from J, with 16 bases between. The CDR3 has 18 amino acids. Germline CDR1 and CDR2: SGHAT and FQNNGV. Here the CDR3 reads CASSWIHREYSGANVLTF. In DNA, the CDR3 is TGTGCCAGCAGCTGGATTCACAGGGAGTACTCTGGGGCCAACGTCCTGACTTTC.

The chain combines TRBV7-2 with TRBJ2-3; D assignment may be TRBD1 or TRBD2 (5 bases each). The CDR3 has 14 residues. CDR1 and CDR2 from the germline V gene are SGHTA and FQGNSA. V lost 2 bases, J lost 6 bases, and 12 bases lay in between. DNA of the CDR3: TGTGCCAGCAGCTTATTGGGGACCGACGATACGCAGTATTTT. Translated: CASSLLGTDDTQYF.

This clone was counted once. The rearrangement uses TRBV2 and TRBJ2-1, with 7 bases fitting TRBD1. V lost 2 bases to trimming and J lost 4 bases; unmatched junction nucleotides: 5. The CDR3 extends over 15 amino acids. Germline V lookup: CDR1 SNHLY, CDR2 FYNNEI. This chain's CDR3 is CASSEWGQRYNEQFF. The CDR3 nucleotides are TGTGCCAGCAGTGAATGGGGACAGAGATACAATGAGCAGTTCTTC.

The rearrangement links TRBV7-2 to TRBJ1-2; 7 bases agree with TRBD1. V trimming: 4 bases; J trimming: 2 bases; junction bases outside the gene matches: 13. There are 17 residues in the CDR3. In germline, CDR1 is SGHTA, CDR2 FQGNSA. The CDR3 loop is CASSSRQGRDPNYGYTF. In DNA form, the CDR3 reads TGTGCCAGCAGCTCTAGACAGGGCCGTGACCCCAACTATGGCTACACCTTC. The full variable domain, rest sourced from reference TRBV7-2 and TRBJ1-2, is GAGVSQSPSNKVTEKGKDVELRCDPISGHTALYWYRQSLGQGLEFLIYFQGNSAPDKSGLPSDRFSAERTGGSVSTLTIQRTQQEDSAVYLCASSSRQGRDPNYGYTFGSGTRLTVV.

The chain carries TRBV28 and TRBJ2-2, with 9 bases lining up with TRBD2. Per germline, CDR1 MDHEN and CDR2 SYDVKM. J was trimmed by 4 bases and V by 6 bases; bases with no gene match: 6. CDR3 length: 15 residues. Here the CDR3 reads CASSVSGRGTGELFF. The DNA for the CDR3 is TGTGCCAGCAGCGTTAGCGGGAGAGGCACCGGGGAGCTGTTTTTT.

The rearrangement uses TRBV2 and TRBJ1-5; D is unresolved. V lost 6 bases, J lost 9 bases, and 9 bases lay in between. The CDR3 is 11 amino acids. CDR1 is SNHLY and CDR2 is FYNNEI in the germline V gene. The CDR3 DNA follows: TGTGCCAGCAGGAACCCAGGGCCCCAGCATTTT. This sequence encodes CASRNPGPQHF.

The chain links TRBV27 to TRBJ2-7; D call uncertain. Trimming shortened V by 5 bases and J by 7 bases, and 15 bases separated the two germline ends. This CDR3 has 13 amino acids. Germline assignment: CDR1 MNHEY and CDR2 SMNVEV (reference sequence). CDR3 loop: CASSPRPDGEQYF. The CDR3 coding sequence is TGTGCCAGCAGTCCCCGACCCGATGGGGAGCAGTACTTC.

This clone was recorded only once. A single base is all that separates this from a far larger clone, so a read error is likely. CDR3: CASSASMAGDTQYF. The CDR3 DNA is TGTGCCAGCAGCGCCTCGATGGCCGGAGATACGCAGTATTTT. The V gene is TRBV2, the J gene TRBJ2-3; D unresolved. Deletions cut 6 bases from V and 5 bases from J, with 15 bases between. The length of the CDR3 is 14 residues. Per germline, CDR1 SNHLY and CDR2 FYNNEI. Supplemented by reference TRBV2 and TRBJ2-3, the full variable domain reads EPEVTQTPSHQVTQMGQEVILRCVPISNHLYFYWYRQILGQKVEFLVSFYNNEISEKSEIFDDQFSVERPDGSNFTLKIRSTKLEDSAMYFCASSASMAGDTQYFGPGTRLTVL.

V and J are TRBV5-1 and TRBJ2-3, with 8 nucleotides matching TRBD2. Germline V gene sequence: CDR1 SGHRS, CDR2 YFSETQ. CDR3 length: 15 residues. V dropped 4 bases and J dropped 7; count of bases not matched to a gene: 11. The CDR3 protein is CASSPSGSRLNTQYF. The CDR3 DNA follows: TGCGCCAGCAGCCCCAGCGGGAGTCGTCTAAATACGCAGTATTTT.

The chain employs TRBV13 and TRBJ2-7; 8 bases are shared with TRBD2. Germline V gives CDR1 PRHDT, CDR2 FYEKMQ (reference sequence). Germline trimming cut 0 bases from V and 2 bases from J; bases unmatched to any gene: 3. CDR3 length: 15 residues. The CDR3 here is CASSLGGTRAYEQYF. CDR3 bases: TGTGCCAGCAGCTTAGGTGGGACTAGAGCCTACGAGCAGTACTTC.

The chain recombines TRBV6-1 with TRBJ2-7, with TRBD1 matching over 7 bases. CDR3 length: 14 amino acids. Germline CDR1 and CDR2: MNHNS and SASEGT. V lost 0 bases and J lost 4; bases outside the gene matches: 3. The CDR3 region is CASSEAGGWYEQYF. The DNA for the CDR3 is TGTGCCAGCAGTGAAGCAGGGGGCTGGTACGAGCAGTACTTC.

The chain couples TRBV7-9 to TRBJ2-2, with D possibly being TRBD1 (6 bases). Trimming shortened V by 5 bases and J by 3 bases, and 22 bases separated the two germline ends. Germline V gene lookup returns CDR1 SEHNR and CDR2 FQNEAQ (reference sequence). CDR3 length: 18 residues. The CDR3 DNA sequence: TGTGCCAGCAGCCCTAGACAGGCTCGTTTTGGGTACACCGGGGAGCTGTTTTTT. This sequence encodes CASSPRQARFGYTGELFF. Drawing the rest from reference TRBV7-9 and TRBJ2-2, the complete variable domain is DTGVSQNPRHKITKRGQNVTFRCDPISEHNRLYWYRQTLGQGPEFLTYFQNEAQLEKSRLLSDRFSAERPKGSFSTLEIQRTEQGDSAMYLCASSPRQARFGYTGELFFGEGSRLTVL.

The rearrangement joins TRBV6-1 to TRBJ1-5; no definite D call. Trimming took off 2 bases at V and 0 bases at J, with 5 bases between the two ends. The CDR3 totals 14 residues. CDR1 and CDR2 from the germline V gene are MNHNS and SASEGT. The CDR3 DNA is TGTGCCAGCAGTGAAAAGCCTAGCAATCAGCCCCAGCATTTT. As protein: CASSEKPSNQPQHF.